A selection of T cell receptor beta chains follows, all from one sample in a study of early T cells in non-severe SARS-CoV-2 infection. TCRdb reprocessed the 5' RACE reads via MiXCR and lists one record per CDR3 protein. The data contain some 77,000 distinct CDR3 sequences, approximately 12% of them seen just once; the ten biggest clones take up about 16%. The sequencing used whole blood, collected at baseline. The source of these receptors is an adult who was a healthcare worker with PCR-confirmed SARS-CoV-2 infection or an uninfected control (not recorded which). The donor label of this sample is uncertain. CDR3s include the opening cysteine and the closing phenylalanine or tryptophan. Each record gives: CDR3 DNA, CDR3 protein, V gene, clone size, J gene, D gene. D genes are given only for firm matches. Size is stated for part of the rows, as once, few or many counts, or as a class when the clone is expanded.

DNA: TGCAGCGGCCGCTCGCGGCTAGCCTCAGATACGCAGTATTTT; CDR3: CSGRSRLASDTQYF; V: TRBV29-1; size: .; J: TRBJ2-3; D: .
DNA: TGTGCCAGCAGTGAACGTGCCATAAAGGGGCCAGATACGCAGTATTTT; CDR3: CASSERAIKGPDTQYF; V: TRBV6-1; size: many; J: TRBJ2-3; D: .
DNA: TGTGCCAGCAGCCCTGGGACTGCGGGGGACACTGAAGCTTTCTTT; CDR3: CASSPGTAGDTEAFF; V: TRBV6-5; size: many; J: TRBJ1-1; D: .
DNA: TGTGCCAGCAGTTTATTTCCCCGAGAGACCCAGTACTTC; CDR3: CASSLFPRETQYF; V: TRBV27; size: few; J: TRBJ2-5; D: .
DNA: TGTGCCAGCAGCTTAGTACCCAGGGCCCGGGACACTGAAGCTTTCTTT; CDR3: CASSLVPRARDTEAFF; V: TRBV7-6; size: many; J: TRBJ1-1; D: .
DNA: TGTGCCAGCAGTGTGAAGTATCTGGGGCACGAGCAGTACTTC; CDR3: CASSVKYLGHEQYF; V: TRBV27; size: few; J: TRBJ2-7; D: .
DNA: TGCAGCGGGACCAGGGTCGGGCCCTATGGCTACACCTTC; CDR3: CSGTRVGPYGYTF; V: TRBV29-1; size: few; J: TRBJ1-2; D: .
DNA: TGTGCCAGCAGCCCTACTCGGACTAGCACAGATACGCAGTATTTT; CDR3: CASSPTRTSTDTQYF; V: TRBV3-1; size: few; J: TRBJ2-3; D: .
DNA: TGCAGCGTCTCGACAGGGGGCGGGTTTGGCTACACCTTC; CDR3: CSVSTGGGFGYTF; V: TRBV29-1; size: few; J: TRBJ1-2; D: TRBD1
DNA: TGTGCCAGCAGAAGGGGGGGGAAGAACACTGAAGCTTTCTTT; CDR3: CASRRGGKNTEAFF; V: TRBV12-3/TRBV12-4; size: few; J: TRBJ1-1; D: .
DNA: TGCGCCAGCAGCTACGGACCAGGGAACACCATATATTTT; CDR3: CASSYGPGNTIYF; V: TRBV5-1; size: few; J: TRBJ1-3; D: .
DNA: TGCGCCAGCAGGCAAAGGACTAGTCCGAACACAGATACGCAGTATTTT; CDR3: CASRQRTSPNTDTQYF; V: TRBV5-1; size: .; J: TRBJ2-3; D: TRBD2
DNA: TGTGCCAGCAGCCCGTGGACTAGTCTCACAGATACGCAGTATTTT; CDR3: CASSPWTSLTDTQYF; V: TRBV3-1; size: .; J: TRBJ2-3; D: TRBD2
DNA: TGCGCCAGCAGCTTGGTGGCAGGGAGCACAGATACGCAGTATTTT; CDR3: CASSLVAGSTDTQYF; V: TRBV5-1; size: few; J: TRBJ2-3; D: .
DNA: TGTGCCATCAGCCCTACTAGGGACAGGGGAGGCTACACCTTC; CDR3: CAISPTRDRGGYTF; V: TRBV10-3; size: .; J: TRBJ1-2; D: TRBD1
DNA: TGTGCCAGCAGCCCGAAAGTGAACACAGATACGCAGTATTTT; CDR3: CASSPKVNTDTQYF; V: TRBV3-1; size: .; J: TRBJ2-3; D: .
DNA: TGTGCCAGCAGTTACTCTTCTAGCGGTGGCAATGAGCAGTTCTTC; CDR3: CASSYSSSGGNEQFF; V: TRBV6-2/TRBV6-3; size: .; J: TRBJ2-1; D: TRBD2
DNA: TGCGCCAGCAGCCAGGAAGACAGAACCTACGAGCAGTACTTC; CDR3: CASSQEDRTYEQYF; V: TRBV4-1; size: many; J: TRBJ2-7; D: .
DNA: TGTGCCAGCATTGACGGGCAAGGAAACACCATATATTTT; CDR3: CASIDGQGNTIYF; V: TRBV18; size: many; J: TRBJ1-3; D: .
DNA: TGTGCCAGCAGCTTAGGTGCCGCGGGTGGCACAGATACGCAGTATTTT; CDR3: CASSLGAAGGTDTQYF; V: TRBV7-2; size: many; J: TRBJ2-3; D: .
DNA: TGTGCCAGCAGGCCAAGCTCGACGGACAGGGCTAAAGCTTTCTTT; CDR3: CASRPSSTDRAKAFF; V: TRBV28; size: many; J: TRBJ1-1; D: TRBD1
DNA: TGTGCCAGCAGCTTGCCCCAGAGGGATCACACCGGGGAGCTGTTTTTT; CDR3: CASSLPQRDHTGELFF; V: TRBV7-3; size: many; J: TRBJ2-2; D: .
DNA: TGTGCCACCAGCAGAGATTCACAGGGGGCCAAAAACATTCAGTACTTC; CDR3: CATSRDSQGAKNIQYF; V: TRBV15; size: medium-sized; J: TRBJ2-4; D: TRBD1
DNA: TGTGCCAGCAGTTTAGCGGGGCCCTCCTACGAGCAGTACTTC; CDR3: CASSLAGPSYEQYF; V: TRBV27; size: .; J: TRBJ2-7; D: .
DNA: TGTGCCTGGAGCTTCGGACAGACCACCGGGGAGCTGTTTTTT; CDR3: CAWSFGQTTGELFF; V: TRBV30; size: .; J: TRBJ2-2; D: .
DNA: TGTGCCAGAGGATACGAGCAGTACTTC; CDR3: CARGYEQYF; V: TRBV6-7; size: many; J: TRBJ2-7; D: .
DNA: TGTGCCAGCAGTGGAGGGGGCGCGAGCACTGAAGCTTTCTTT; CDR3: CASSGGGASTEAFF; V: TRBV6-5; size: .; J: TRBJ1-1; D: TRBD1
DNA: TGTGCCAGCAGTTCGTTGGCAGATACGCAGTATTTT; CDR3: CASSSLADTQYF; V: TRBV12-3/TRBV12-4; size: many; J: TRBJ2-3; D: .
DNA: TGCGCCAGCAGCTTGGCGGGAGGAATACTCCATGAGCAGTTCTTC; CDR3: CASSLAGGILHEQFF; V: TRBV5-1; size: few; J: TRBJ2-1; D: TRBD2
DNA: TGTGCCAGCAGTCTTTATCAAGAGAACACTGAAGCTTTCTTT; CDR3: CASSLYQENTEAFF; V: TRBV12-3/TRBV12-4; size: few; J: TRBJ1-1; D: .
DNA: TGTGCCAGCTCACCGAACAATTACGCCTACGAGCAGTACTTC; CDR3: CASSPNNYAYEQYF; V: TRBV18; size: few; J: TRBJ2-7; D: .
DNA: TGTGCCAGCAGCTACCAGACAGGGCTCGAAAAGACCCAGTACTTC; CDR3: CASSYQTGLEKTQYF; V: TRBV13; size: .; J: TRBJ2-5; D: TRBD1
DNA: TGCAGCGTTTCTCACATTAGCTCCTACGAGCAGTACTTC; CDR3: CSVSHISSYEQYF; V: TRBV29-1; size: .; J: TRBJ2-7; D: .
DNA: TGTGCCAGCAGTTACTCGGTCGGCCCGGGCACTGAAGCTTTCTTT; CDR3: CASSYSVGPGTEAFF; V: TRBV6-6; size: .; J: TRBJ1-1; D: .
DNA: TGTGCCATCGGGGGCGAGGGACGATATGGCTACACCTTC; CDR3: CAIGGEGRYGYTF; V: TRBV10-3; size: .; J: TRBJ1-2; D: .
DNA: TGCAGCGTTAGGCTAGCGGGGTCATACGAGCAGTACTTC; CDR3: CSVRLAGSYEQYF; V: TRBV29-1; size: few; J: TRBJ2-7; D: TRBD2
DNA: TGTGCCAGCAGCTTAAACGGTCCCGGGAATGAGCAGTTCTTC; CDR3: CASSLNGPGNEQFF; V: TRBV7-3; size: .; J: TRBJ2-1; D: .
DNA: TGCGCCAGCAGCTTGCGCAGTAACTATGGCTACACCTTC; CDR3: CASSLRSNYGYTF; V: TRBV5-1; size: .; J: TRBJ1-2; D: .
DNA: TGTGCCAGCAGTTACTCGTCGGGACAGGGAAGCTACGAGCAGTACTTC; CDR3: CASSYSSGQGSYEQYF; V: TRBV6-2/TRBV6-3; size: few; J: TRBJ2-7; D: TRBD1
DNA: TGTGCCAGCAGTTCACAGGGAGGTAGCTACGAGCAGTACTTC; CDR3: CASSSQGGSYEQYF; V: TRBV6-6; size: .; J: TRBJ2-7; D: .
DNA: TGTGCCAGCAGCCCCAGGACAGGGCTGAGCGGGAACACTGAAGCTTTCTTT; CDR3: CASSPRTGLSGNTEAFF; V: TRBV9; size: many; J: TRBJ1-1; D: TRBD1
DNA: TGTGCCAGCAGTCCCGGACTAGCGTGGCCTAACGAGCAGTACTTC; CDR3: CASSPGLAWPNEQYF; V: TRBV12-3/TRBV12-4; size: .; J: TRBJ2-7; D: TRBD2
DNA: TGTGCCAGCAGCGGGAGGGCTCGAGCGGGAGTTCCCTACAATGAGCAGTTCTTC; CDR3: CASSGRARAGVPYNEQFF; V: TRBV21-1; size: .; J: TRBJ2-1; D: .
DNA: TGTGCCAGCAGAGCCGGGACAGCGAACTATGGCTACACCTTC; CDR3: CASRAGTANYGYTF; V: TRBV7-3; size: .; J: TRBJ1-2; D: TRBD1
DNA: TGTGCCAGCAGCTTAACGGAGAACCCTCGGGGTGTGCAGTTCTTC; CDR3: CASSLTENPRGVQFF; V: TRBV7-3; size: .; J: TRBJ2-1; D: .
DNA: TGCAGTGCTAGAGATCGGGCAGAGCCTGGAAACACCATATATTTT; CDR3: CSARDRAEPGNTIYF; V: TRBV20-1; size: few; J: TRBJ1-3; D: .
DNA: TGTGCCATCAGTGATGCTGGGACTAGCAATCAGCCCCAGCATTTT; CDR3: CAISDAGTSNQPQHF; V: TRBV10-3; size: .; J: TRBJ1-5; D: .
DNA: TGCGCCAGCAGTGTCGGACAGCAGAACACTGAAGCTTTCTTT; CDR3: CASSVGQQNTEAFF; V: TRBV10-2; size: .; J: TRBJ1-1; D: .
DNA: TGTGCCATGGGACAGGGGTCTGCGGAGACCCAGTACTTC; CDR3: CAMGQGSAETQYF; V: TRBV10-3; size: .; J: TRBJ2-5; D: TRBD1
DNA: TGCAGCGTTGGTGATGCAGGGGGACGCACTGAAGCTTTCTTT; CDR3: CSVGDAGGRTEAFF; V: TRBV29-1; size: .; J: TRBJ1-1; D: TRBD1
DNA: TGCAGTGCTAGCGGGAGGGCCCACGAGCAGTACTTC; CDR3: CSASGRAHEQYF; V: TRBV20-1; size: .; J: TRBJ2-7; D: TRBD2
DNA: TGTGCCAGCAGCTTAGTAGGCGCCACCGAGCAGTACTTC; CDR3: CASSLVGATEQYF; V: TRBV7-2; size: .; J: TRBJ2-7; D: .